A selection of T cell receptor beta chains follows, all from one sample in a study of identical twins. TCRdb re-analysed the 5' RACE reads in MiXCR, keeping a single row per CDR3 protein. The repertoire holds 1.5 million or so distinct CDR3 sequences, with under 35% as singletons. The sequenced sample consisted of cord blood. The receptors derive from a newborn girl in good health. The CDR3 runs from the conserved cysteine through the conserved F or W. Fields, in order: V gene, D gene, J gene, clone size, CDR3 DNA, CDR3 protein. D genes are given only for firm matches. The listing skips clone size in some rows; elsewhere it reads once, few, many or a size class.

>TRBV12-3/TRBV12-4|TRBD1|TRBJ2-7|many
TGTGCCAGCAGTCCAAGGACAGGGGCCTACGAGCAGTACTTC
CASSPRTGAYEQYF
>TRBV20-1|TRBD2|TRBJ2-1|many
TGCAGTGCTAGAGCGGGGGGGCCCAATGAGCAGTTCTTC
CSARAGGPNEQFF
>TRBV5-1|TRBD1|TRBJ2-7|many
TGCGCCAGCAGCTTGTTGGGACAGGCGCCCTACGAGCAGTACTTC
CASSLLGQAPYEQYF
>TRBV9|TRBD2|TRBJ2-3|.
TGTGTCAGCAGCGAGCGGGGGGGCCCAGATACGCAGTATTTT
CVSSERGGPDTQYF
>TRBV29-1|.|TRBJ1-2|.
TGCAGCGTTACATCAGGTGACTATGGCTACACCTTC
CSVTSGDYGYTF
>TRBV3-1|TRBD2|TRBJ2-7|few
TGTGCCAGCAGCCAAGGCGGCGGGAGAAGCTCCTACAATGAGCAGTACTTC
CASSQGGGRSSYNEQYF
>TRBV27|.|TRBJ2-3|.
TGTGCCAGCAGTGCCCCCTACCCATCCTTACCCCCAGATACGCAGTATTTT
CASSAPYPSLPPDTQYF
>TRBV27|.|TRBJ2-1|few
TGTGCCAGCAGTCTACGACTCCTCTCCAGCTCCTACAATGAGCAGTTCTTC
CASSLRLLSSSYNEQFF
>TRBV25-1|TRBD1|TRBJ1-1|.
TGTGCCAGCAGTGCTCGGGACAGGGGGAAGAACACTGAAGCTTTCTTT
CASSARDRGKNTEAFF
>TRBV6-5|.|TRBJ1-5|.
TGTGCCAGCAGCATCGACAGGAGCAATCAGCCCCAGCATTTT
CASSIDRSNQPQHF
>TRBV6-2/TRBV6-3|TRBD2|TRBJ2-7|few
TGTGCCAGCAGCACTAGCGGGGGGCTCTACGAGCAGTACTTC
CASSTSGGLYEQYF
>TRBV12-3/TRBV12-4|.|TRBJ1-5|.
TGTGCCAGCAGCCTTGCGGGGGCGAGAAGCAATCAGCCCCAGCATTTT
CASSLAGARSNQPQHF
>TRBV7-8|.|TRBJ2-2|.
TGTGCCTGCCACTGGGGGCGGTTCAACACCGGGGAGCTGTTTTTT
CACHWGRFNTGELFF
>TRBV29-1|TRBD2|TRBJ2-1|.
TGCAGCGTTTCTAAAGGGGCTAGCGGCTACAATGAGCAGTTCTTC
CSVSKGASGYNEQFF
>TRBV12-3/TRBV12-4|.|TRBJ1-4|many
TGTGCCAGCAGTTCGAGGGGTGCAACTAATGAAAAACTGTTTTTT
CASSSRGATNEKLFF
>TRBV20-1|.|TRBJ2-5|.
TGCAGCCTGTTCTGGGGGGCGCACCAAGAGACCCAGTACTTC
CSLFWGAHQETQYF
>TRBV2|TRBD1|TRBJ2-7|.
TGTGCCAGCAGCGGGACAGGGTTTCTCTCCTACGAGCAGTACTTC
CASSGTGFLSYEQYF
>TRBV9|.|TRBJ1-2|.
TGTGCCAGCAGCGTAGGCGGAGGGTTCAACTATGGCTACACCTTC
CASSVGGGFNYGYTF
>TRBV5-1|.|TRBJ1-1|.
TGCGCCAGCAGGAAAAGCCTGAACACTGAAGCTTTCTTT
CASRKSLNTEAFF
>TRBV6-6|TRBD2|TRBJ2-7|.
TGTGCCAGCAGTGACCCTAGCGGGGGGCCTAATGAGCAGTACTTC
CASSDPSGGPNEQYF
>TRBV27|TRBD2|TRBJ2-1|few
TGTGCCAGCAAGCTTCTAGCGGGAGGGCCTTCCTACAATGAGCAGTTCTTC
CASKLLAGGPSYNEQFF
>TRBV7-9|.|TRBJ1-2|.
TGTGCCAGCAGCTTAGACGTCGCGGGCTACACCTTC
CASSLDVAGYTF
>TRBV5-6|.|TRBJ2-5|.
TGTGCCAGCAGCTTGCTGCCTTCCTACAATGAGCAGTACTTC
CASSLLPSYNEQYF
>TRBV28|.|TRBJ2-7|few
TGTGCCAGCGTGAACAGGTTTTACGAGCAGTACTTC
CASVNRFYEQYF
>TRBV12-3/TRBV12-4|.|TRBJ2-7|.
TGTGCCAGCAGCTCCCAGGGGCGCGGCTACGAGCAGTACTTC
CASSSQGRGYEQYF
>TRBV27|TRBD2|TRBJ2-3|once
TGTGCCAGCAGTTTGAGGAGCGGGAGAAGGACAGATACGCAGTATTTT
CASSLRSGRRTDTQYF
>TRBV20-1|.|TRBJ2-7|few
TGCAGTGCTAGAGCCGGGACCCTTCGCGAGCAGTACTTC
CSARAGTLREQYF
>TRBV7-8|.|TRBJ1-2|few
TGTGCCAGCAGCTTAGCGTCGCAGGGCTCCTATGGCTACACCTTC
CASSLASQGSYGYTF
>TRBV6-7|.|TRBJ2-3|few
TGTGCCAGCAGTTACCCGTCGCTAGGAGTAATCACAGATACGCAGTATTTT
CASSYPSLGVITDTQYF
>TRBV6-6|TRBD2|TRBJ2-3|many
TGTGCCAGCAGTTACCGCCTAGCGGGGGATACGCAGTATTTT
CASSYRLAGDTQYF
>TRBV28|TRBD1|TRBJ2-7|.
TGTGCCAGCAGTATATACAGGGGGCGCTACGAGCAGTACTTC
CASSIYRGRYEQYF